This TCR beta chain was identified in a study of blood T cell repertoires in COVID-19. The overall study: The cDNA or gDNA used as material had been derived from T cells, B-cell-depleted T cells, or PBMCs.

V dropped 3 bases and J dropped 6; count of bases not matched to a gene: 10. This CDR3 is built from 15 residues. Germline values: CDR1 SGHTA, CDR2 FQGNSA. Sequenced by immunoSEQ multiplex PCR; TCRdb stores in-frame clones only, minus some. Of approximately 290,000 clones listed, 70% to 90% were seen once; the top ten hold roughly 0.94%. This clone was detected ten times or more. The sequence was obtained from a human donor with COVID-19, enrolled during active disease. The donor label of this sample is uncertain. Sequenced sample: peripheral blood. J is TRBJ2-7 and V is TRBV7-2, with 8 bases matching TRBD2. In DNA, the CDR3 is TGTGCCAGCAGCTTCCGGGCTAGCGGGTTTAGCGAGCAGTACTTC. Encoded protein: CASSFRASGFSEQYF.